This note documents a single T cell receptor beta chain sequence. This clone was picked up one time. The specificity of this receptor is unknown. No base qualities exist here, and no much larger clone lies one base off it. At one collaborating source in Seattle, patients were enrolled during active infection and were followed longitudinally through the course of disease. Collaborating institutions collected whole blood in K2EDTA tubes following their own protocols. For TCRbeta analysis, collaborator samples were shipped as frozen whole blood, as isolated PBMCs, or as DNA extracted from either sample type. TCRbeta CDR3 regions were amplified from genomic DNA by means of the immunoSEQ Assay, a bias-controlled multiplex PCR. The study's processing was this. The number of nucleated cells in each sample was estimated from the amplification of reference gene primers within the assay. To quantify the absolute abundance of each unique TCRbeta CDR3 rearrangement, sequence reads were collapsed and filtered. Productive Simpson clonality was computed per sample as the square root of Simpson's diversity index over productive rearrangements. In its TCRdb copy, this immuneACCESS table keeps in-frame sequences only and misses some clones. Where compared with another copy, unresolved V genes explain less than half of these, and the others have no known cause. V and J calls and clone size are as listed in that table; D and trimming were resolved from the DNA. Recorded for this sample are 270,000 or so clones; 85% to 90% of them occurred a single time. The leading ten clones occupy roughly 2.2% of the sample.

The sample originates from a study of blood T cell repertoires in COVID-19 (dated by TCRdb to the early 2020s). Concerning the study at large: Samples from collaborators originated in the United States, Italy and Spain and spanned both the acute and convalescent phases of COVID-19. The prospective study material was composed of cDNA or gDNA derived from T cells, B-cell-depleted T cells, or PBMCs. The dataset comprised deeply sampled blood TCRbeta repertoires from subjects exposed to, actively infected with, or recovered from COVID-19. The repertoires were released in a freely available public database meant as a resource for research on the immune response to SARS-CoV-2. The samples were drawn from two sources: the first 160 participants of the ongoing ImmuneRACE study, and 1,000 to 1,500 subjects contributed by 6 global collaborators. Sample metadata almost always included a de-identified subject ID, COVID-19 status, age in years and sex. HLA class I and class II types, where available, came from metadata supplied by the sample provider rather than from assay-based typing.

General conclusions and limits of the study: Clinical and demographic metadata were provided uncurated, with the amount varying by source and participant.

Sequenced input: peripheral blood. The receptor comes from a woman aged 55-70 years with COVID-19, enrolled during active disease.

The sequenced DNA is TGTGCCACCAGCAGAGATAGAGGGGGCGGTAGCTATGGCTACACCTTC. This codes for CATSRDRGGGSYGYTF. The V and J segments used are TRBV15 and TRBJ1-2; 7 of the junction bases match TRBD1. From V the trimming removes 0 bases and from J it removes 4 bases, while the gene matches leave 8 bases of the junction unaccounted for. From the germline V gene (reference sequence), CDR1 is LNHNV and CDR2 is YYDKDF. Spanning cysteine to phenylalanine, the CDR3 consists of 16 amino acids. Of all the DNA, just the CDR3 is kept, 48 bases in frame from base 1. The full variable domain, with segments outside the CDR3 supplied by the reference TRBV15 and TRBJ1-2 proteins, appears as DAMVIQNPRYQVTQFGKPVTLSCSQTLNHNVMYWYQQKSSQAPKLLFHYYDKDFNNEADTPDNFQSRRPNTSFCFLDIRSPGLGDTAMYLCATSRDRGGGSYGYTFGSGTRLTVV.